This T cell receptor (beta chain) emerged from a study of blood T cell repertoires in COVID-19. Study-wide context: Sites in the United States, Italy and Spain provided acute and convalescent COVID-19 samples.

Germline assignment: CDR1 MNHEY and CDR2 SVGAGI. The CDR3 sequence is 14 residues long. V gave up 2 bases and J gave up 5 bases, with 12 bases separating them. Sequenced by immunoSEQ multiplex PCR; TCRdb stores in-frame clones only, minus some. In the table there are about 200,000 clones, roughly 86% of which are singletons. This rearrangement joins TRBV6-5 to TRBJ1-1; D ambiguous. The TCR sequence derives from a woman aged 45 to 65 with COVID-19, enrolled during active disease. Sequencing was done on a sample of peripheral blood. Here the CDR3 reads CASSYDRGLTEAFF. The CDR3 nucleotides are TGTGCCAGCAGTTACGATCGTGGGCTAACTGAAGCTTTCTTT.